The 3 T cell receptor beta chains in this list originate from one sample, sequenced in a study of blood T cells in healthy people across ages. Primers used in a second PCR of roughly 7 to 11 cycles were a sample-barcoded 5' primer and a J-beta primer mix. MiXCR, applied by TCRdb to the 5' RACE reads, yields one record per CDR3 protein. Of roughly 1,700,000 distinct CDR3 sequences in the sample, about 30% were seen once. Sequencing used blood. These receptors were collected from a woman aged 25-40 years in good health.

The J gene is TRBJ1-5, the V gene TRBV21-1; the DNA was not used to check the table's D call, TRBD1. TRBV21-1 is noted as a pseudogene. This CDR3 region has 13 residues. CDR3 loop: CASGVSGYQPQHF. The CDR3 DNA is TGTGCCAGCGGGGTTTCAGGGTATCAGCCCCAGCATTTT.

This clonotype was counted between two and nine times. V usage is TRBV19 and J usage is TRBJ2-7; TRBD1 agrees at 11 bases. Germline lookup yields CDR1 LNHDA and CDR2 SQIVND (reference sequence). The V segment lost 4 bases and the J segment 7 bases; nucleotides outside the gene matches: 9. This CDR3 is 15 amino acids long. The CDR3 nucleotides read TGTGCCAGTAGTACCCGGACAGGGGGCATCTATGAGCAGTACTTC. Protein: CASSTRTGGIYEQYF.

The chain uses TRBV3-1 and TRBJ2-5; TRBD2 matches at 7 bases. Trimming at V came to 0 bases and at J to 11 bases, leaving 9 bases not matched to a gene. CDR1 is LGHDT, CDR2 YNNKEL, per germline (reference sequence). The CDR3 sequence is 14 residues long. Here the CDR3 DNA reads TGTGCCAGCAGCCAAGAACCGGGGAGGGATGAGCAGTACTTC. Amino acid sequence: CASSQEPGRDEQYF.